The 28 T cell receptor beta chains presented below share a single source sample, sequenced in a study of blood T cell repertoires in COVID-19. The table came from immunoSEQ multiplex PCR; TCRdb's copy has only in-frame clones and leaves some out. The data show 250,000 or so clones, roughly 80% seen once. The specimen sequenced was peripheral blood. The receptors originated from a woman in her seventies with acute or convalescent COVID-19.

V and J are TRBV30 and TRBJ2-5; 11 bases agree with TRBD2. This CDR3 region has 14 residues. Germline CDR1 reads GTSNPN; CDR2 reads SVGIG (reference sequence). J was trimmed by 3 bases and V by 2 bases; bases with no gene match: 2. This chain's CDR3 is CAWSRGLAEETQYF. The CDR3 DNA reads as TGTGCCTGGAGTAGGGGACTAGCGGAAGAGACCCAGTACTTC.

J is TRBJ1-1 and V is TRBV7-9; 7 nucleotides line up with TRBD1. V lost 2 bases and J lost 4; bases outside the gene matches: 7. This CDR3 has 15 residues. The germline gives CDR1 SEHNR, CDR2 FQNEAQ (reference sequence). The CDR3 reads CASSLHTGASTEAFF. Here the CDR3 DNA reads TGTGCCAGCAGCTTACATACAGGGGCGAGCACTGAAGCTTTCTTT.

The chain employs TRBV6-2 or TRBV6-3 and TRBJ2-7; D may be TRBD1 (6 bases). This CDR3 region has 14 residues. Trimming left V 2 bases short and J 6 bases short, with 14 bases between. Germline V gene data show CDR1 as MNHEY and CDR2 as SVGEGT. The CDR3 protein is CASSYRQGTAEQYF. In DNA form, the CDR3 reads TGTGCCAGCAGTTACCGCCAGGGGACCGCCGAGCAGTACTTC.

This clone appeared once. The chain employs TRBV3-1 (or the pseudogene TRBV3-2) and TRBJ1-1; D ambiguous. The CDR3 loop spans 15 amino acids. Trimming took 8 bases from V and 4 from J, leaving 20 bases between them. Germline CDR1 LGHDT, CDR2 YNNKEL (reference sequence). CDR3 amino acids: CASRSAGGGSTEAFF. The DNA for the CDR3 is TGTGCCAGCCGATCAGCGGGCGGCGGGAGCACTGAAGCTTTCTTT.

V usage is TRBV15 and J usage is TRBJ1-2; TRBD1 matches 9 bases. The junction had 9 bases not matched to a gene; V was cut back by 0 bases and J by 7 bases. The CDR3 is 16 amino acids. Germline loops: CDR1 LNHNV, CDR2 YYDKDF (reference sequence). The CDR3 is CATSRDVATGGTGYTF. DNA of the CDR3: TGTGCCACCAGCAGAGATGTCGCGACAGGGGGAACTGGCTACACCTTC.

The gene calls are TRBV3-1 (or the pseudogene TRBV3-2) and TRBJ2-1; TRBD2 agrees at 7 bases. The CDR3 extends over 15 amino acids. The germline gives CDR1 LGHDT, CDR2 YNNKEL (reference sequence). Trimming cost V 2 bases and J 8 bases; bases outside gene matches: 9. CDR3 protein: CASSQMARGGDEQFF. The CDR3 DNA is TGTGCCAGCAGCCAAATGGCTCGGGGAGGGGATGAGCAGTTCTTC.

The chain carries TRBV10-2 and TRBJ2-4; TRBD2 matches at 10 bases. The J segment lost 0 bases and the V segment lost 8 bases, leaving 10 bases of the junction unmatched. The germline CDR1 and CDR2 sequences are WSHSY and SAAADI. The CDR3 spans 17 residues. CDR3 coding DNA: TGCGCCAGCTCGGTTGTAGCGGGGGGTCTAGCCAAAAACATTCAGTACTTC. It yields the protein CASSVVAGGLAKNIQYF.

This clone appeared once. The chain joins TRBV29-1 to TRBJ1-2, with 7 bases identical to TRBD1. The CDR3 loop spans 14 amino acids. Germline V CDR1 and CDR2: SQVTM, ANQGSEA. Germline trimming cut 5 bases from V and 2 bases from J; bases unmatched to any gene: 8. CDR3 amino acids: CSVPQGGINYGYTF. CDR3 in DNA: TGCAGCGTTCCGCAGGGGGGTATAAACTATGGCTACACCTTC.

The chain recombines TRBV6-2 or TRBV6-3 with TRBJ1-2; 8 bases match TRBD1. Germline values: CDR1 MNHEY, CDR2 SVGEGT. The V segment lost 0 bases and the J segment 2 bases; nucleotides outside the gene matches: 2. This CDR3 contains 15 residues. For the CDR3, the DNA is TGTGCCAGCAGTTACTCGGCAGGGGGCAACTATGGCTACACCTTC. Encoded protein: CASSYSAGGNYGYTF.

V is TRBV7-2 and J is TRBJ1-2, with D perhaps matching TRBD1 (5 bases). The CDR3 totals 15 residues. Trimming removed 1 base at V and 8 bases at J, with 17 bases between. The V gene's germline CDR1 is SGHTA and CDR2 FQGNSA. CDR3 sequence reads: CASSLDFAAGGGYTF. Written as DNA, the CDR3 is TGTGCCAGCAGCTTAGATTTTGCAGCGGGGGGAGGCTACACCTTC.

This chain links TRBV5-1 with TRBJ1-1, with a weak D call TRBD1 (5 bases). Germline V CDR1 and CDR2: SGHRS, YFSETQ. The V end was cut by 2 bases, the J end by 2 bases, with 10 bases between. This CDR3 has 14 residues. CDR3 DNA sequence: TGCGCCAGCAGCTTCTGGGGCCTTAACACTGAAGCTTTCTTT. It is translated as CASSFWGLNTEAFF.

The chain is built from TRBV5-5 and TRBJ2-7; 11 bases map to TRBD1. Germline V gene data show CDR1 as SGHKS and CDR2 as YYEKEE (reference sequence). This CDR3 is 14 amino acids long. V dropped 6 bases and J dropped 6; count of bases not matched to a gene: 8. CDR3 DNA: TGTGCCAGCAACTTCATGGGGACAGGGGGCGAGCAGTACTTC. Translation: CASNFMGTGGEQYF.

This clone was counted only a few times. The chain employs TRBV27 and TRBJ1-6, with D tentatively TRBD1 (5 bases). The V and J ends lost 5 bases and 9 bases respectively, with 14 bases between them. Per the germline V gene, CDR1 is MNHEY and CDR2 is SMNVEV (reference sequence). The CDR3 has 14 residues. Here the CDR3 reads CASSNIPGGSPLHF. Written as DNA, the CDR3 is TGTGCCAGCAGTAACATCCCCGGGGGTTCACCCCTCCACTTT.

CDR3 DNA: TGTGCCAGCAGCCCTTGGACAGGGGGAAACACCATATATTTT. This encodes CASSPWTGGNTIYF. This chain joins TRBV7-9 and TRBJ1-3; 8 bases fit TRBD1. Germline loops: CDR1 SEHNR, CDR2 FQNEAQ (reference sequence). The CDR3 totals 14 residues. With V trimmed by 5 bases and J by 4 bases, 4 bases remained unmatched.

The V call is TRBV7-9, the J call TRBJ1-2; TRBD1 matches at 7 bases. Germline V gives CDR1 SEHNR, CDR2 FQNEAQ (reference sequence). J gave up 5 bases and V 5 bases, and 8 bases lay outside the gene matches. The CDR3 is 14 residues long. In nucleotides, the CDR3 is TGTGCCAGCAGCCCCGGTAGGGGGCCGTATGGCTACACCTTC. This translates into CASSPGRGPYGYTF.

This sequence joins TRBV7-9 and TRBJ2-3; 9 nucleotides agree with TRBD2. The CDR3 spans 15 residues. Germline lookup yields CDR1 SEHNR and CDR2 FQNEAQ (reference sequence). Trimming removed 3 bases from V and 2 bases from J; junction bases left unmatched: 3. DNA of the CDR3: TGTGCCAGCAGCTTCAGCGGGGGGCCCACAGATACGCAGTATTTT. Protein sequence: CASSFSGGPTDTQYF.

This sequence joins TRBV5-1 and TRBJ1-1, with D tentatively TRBD1 (6 bases). Germline V gene data show CDR1 as SGHRS and CDR2 as YFSETQ. This CDR3 is built from 13 residues. Trimming took 3 bases from V and 6 from J, leaving 12 bases between them. The CDR3 spells CASSYPTGAEAFF. The CDR3 DNA sequence: TGCGCCAGCAGCTATCCGACAGGCGCTGAAGCTTTCTTT.

The chain has TRBV18 and TRBJ2-2; tentatively, D is TRBD2 (5 bases). Per germline, CDR1 KGHSH and CDR2 LQKENI. This CDR3 spans 17 amino acids. V lost 1 base, J lost 5 bases, and 17 bases lay in between. CDR3 in amino acids: CASSPLNTGIDTGELFF. CDR3 DNA: TGTGCCAGCTCACCACTGAACACGGGGATTGATACCGGGGAGCTGTTTTTT.

This clone was detected many times. The gene calls are TRBV5-6 and TRBJ2-4; possible D gene TRBD1, 5 bases. The CDR3 sequence is 15 residues long. Trimming cost V 2 bases and J 0 bases, with 9 bases left between them. The germline V gene encodes CDR1 SGHDT and CDR2 YYEEEE. The CDR3 reads CASSFLGAAKNIQYF. For the CDR3, the DNA is TGTGCCAGCAGCTTTCTTGGGGCAGCCAAAAACATTCAGTACTTC.

The rearrangement links TRBV7-9 to TRBJ2-3, with TRBD2 matching over 15 bases. This CDR3 is 19 amino acids long. Germline V gives CDR1 SEHNR, CDR2 FQNEAQ (reference sequence). Trimming removed 5 bases from V and 0 bases from J; junction bases left unmatched: 9. CDR3 nucleotide sequence: TGTGCCAGCAGCGGAGTGGGACTAGCGGGGGGCCTTAGCACAGATACGCAGTATTTT. This translates into CASSGVGLAGGLSTDTQYF.

The chain links TRBV6-5 to TRBJ1-2; D is possibly TRBD1 (5 bases). The CDR3 consists of 14 residues. Germline CDR1 is MNHEY and CDR2 is SVGAGI. Trimming took 1 base from V and 4 from J, leaving 10 bases between them. The CDR3 nucleotides are TGTGCCAGCAGTTACTTTCCAGGGTCCTATGGCTACACCTTC. Translation: CASSYFPGSYGYTF.

This clone was seen just once. V and J are TRBV7-2 and TRBJ1-6; 8 positions agree with TRBD1. The CDR3 covers 13 residues. Trimming cost V 5 bases and J 11 bases; bases outside gene matches: 5. The germline CDR1 and CDR2 sequences are SGHTA and FQGNSA. DNA of the CDR3: TGTGCCAGCAGCGCAGGGGGCCTTCCACCCCTCCACTTT. Translation: CASSAGGLPPLHF.

V is TRBV24-1 and J is TRBJ1-4, with D possibly matching TRBD1 (5 bases). The CDR3 sequence is 15 residues long. Looked up from germline, CDR1 is KGHDR and CDR2 is SFDVKD. V gave up 3 bases and J gave up 6 bases, with 13 bases separating them. CDR3 in amino acids: CATSDPGGVHEKLFF. DNA for the CDR3: TGTGCCACCAGTGATCCCGGGGGAGTACATGAAAAACTGTTTTTT.

This CDR3 reads CASSRGLAGGNEQFF. The DNA for the CDR3 is TGTGCCAGCAGCAGAGGACTAGCGGGGGGCAATGAGCAGTTCTTC. V usage is TRBV7-2 and J usage is TRBJ2-1; TRBD2 aligns across 14 bases. Trimming at V came to 5 bases and at J to 6 bases, leaving 3 bases not matched to a gene. This CDR3 spans 15 amino acids. CDR1 and CDR2 (germline): SGHTA, FQGNSA. Looking up the rest from reference TRBV7-2 and TRBJ2-1 gives the full variable domain: GAGVSQSPSNKVTEKGKDVELRCDPISGHTALYWYRQSLGQGLEFLIYFQGNSAPDKSGLPSDRFSAERTGGSVSTLTIQRTQQEDSAVYLCASSRGLAGGNEQFFGPGTRLTVL.

The gene calls are TRBV27 and TRBJ2-3; TRBD2 agrees at 10 bases. The CDR3 spans 15 residues. V shed 7 bases and J 4 bases; nucleotides not matched to a gene: 8. Germline lookup yields CDR1 MNHEY and CDR2 SMNVEV (reference sequence). The CDR3 sequence: CASKSGGAGADTQYF. CDR3 in DNA: TGTGCCAGCAAAAGCGGGGGGGCCGGGGCAGATACGCAGTATTTT.

V and J are TRBV10-2 and TRBJ2-1, with 11 positions matching TRBD1. The CDR3 runs 15 residues. Germline lookup yields CDR1 WSHSY and CDR2 SAAADI. V shed 8 bases and J 7 bases; nucleotides not matched to a gene: 10. CDR3 nucleotide sequence: TGCGCCAGCCGCAGAGGACAGGGGGCGGAAAATGAGCAGTTCTTC. It specifies CASRRGQGAENEQFF.

The chain has TRBV4-2 and TRBJ1-2; D perhaps matches TRBD1 (6 bases). The CDR3 sequence is 15 residues long. The V end was cut by 4 bases, the J end by 3 bases, with 15 bases between. Germline V gene sequence: CDR1 LGHNA, CDR2 YNFKEQ. Here the CDR3 reads CASSPSGGGDYGYTF. The CDR3 bases are TGTGCCAGCAGCCCCTCCGGTGGGGGCGACTATGGCTACACCTTC.

This clone was detected only a few times. The genes are TRBV18 and TRBJ1-1, with TRBD1 matching over 8 bases. With 3 bases clipped from V and 2 bases from J, the junction kept 2 bases outside the gene matches. The CDR3 runs 14 residues. Germline CDR1 is KGHSH and CDR2 is LQKENI. CDR3 nucleotide sequence: TGTGCCAGCTCACCGGGGACAGGAAACACTGAAGCTTTCTTT. Its protein is CASSPGTGNTEAFF.